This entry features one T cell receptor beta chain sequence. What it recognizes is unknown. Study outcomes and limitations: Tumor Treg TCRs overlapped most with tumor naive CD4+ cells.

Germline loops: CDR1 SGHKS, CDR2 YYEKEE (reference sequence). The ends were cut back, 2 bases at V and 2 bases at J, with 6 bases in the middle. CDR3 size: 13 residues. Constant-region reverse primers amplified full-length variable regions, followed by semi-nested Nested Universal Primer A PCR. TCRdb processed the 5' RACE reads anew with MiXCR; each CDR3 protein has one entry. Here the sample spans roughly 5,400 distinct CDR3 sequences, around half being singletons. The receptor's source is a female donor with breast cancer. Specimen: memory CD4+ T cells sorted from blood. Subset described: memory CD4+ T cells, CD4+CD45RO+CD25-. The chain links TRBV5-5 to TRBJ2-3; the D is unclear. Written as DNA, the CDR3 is TGTGCCAGCAGCTTATCCACCACAGATACGCAGTATTTT. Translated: CASSLSTTDTQYF.